This passage covers 14 T cell receptor beta chains from one sample sequenced in a study of shared T cell receptors in the human thymus. The data were produced by immunoSEQ multiplex PCR, yet TCRdb's version contains in-frame clones alone and is incomplete. The table records roughly 410,000 clones, over 90% of them present only once. Sequenced: thymocytes. The receptors derive from a human donor.

V gene TRBV4-1 combines with J gene TRBJ1-1; 9 bases are shared with TRBD1. From germline, CDR1 is MGHRA and CDR2 YSYEKL. The length of the CDR3 is 16 residues. With V trimmed by 1 base and J by 1 base, 4 bases remained unmatched. The CDR3 reads CASSQGDRAKNTEAFF. In DNA, the CDR3 is TGCGCCAGCAGCCAAGGGGACAGGGCGAAGAACACTGAAGCTTTCTTT.

The chain joins TRBV28 to TRBJ1-3; D perhaps matches TRBD1 (5 bases). V was shortened by 2 bases and J by 3 bases, with 11 bases between the two germline ends. In germline, CDR1 is MDHEN, CDR2 SYDVKM. The CDR3 totals 15 residues. The CDR3 sequence is CASSLGGEDGNTIYF. The DNA of the CDR3 is TGTGCCAGCAGTTTAGGGGGGGAAGATGGAAACACCATATATTTT. Drawing the rest from reference TRBV28 and TRBJ1-3, the complete variable domain is DVKVTQSSRYLVKRTGEKVFLECVQDMDHENMFWYRQDPGLGLRLIYFSYDVKMKEKGDIPEGYSVSREKKERFSLILESASTNQTSMYLCASSLGGEDGNTIYFGEGSWLTVV.

This chain connects TRBV10-1 to TRBJ1-3; D is unresolved. Per germline, CDR1 WNHNN and CDR2 SYGVQD (reference sequence). V dropped 3 bases and J dropped 2 bases, with 8 bases sitting between them. This CDR3 region has 14 residues. The CDR3 coding sequence is TGCGCCAGCAGTGACGAGGGAACTGGAAACACCATATATTTT. The encoded protein is CASSDEGTGNTIYF.

This clone occurred once. This sequence joins TRBV10-3 and TRBJ1-3, with 7 bases aligning to TRBD1. CDR3 length: 15 amino acids. Trimming took 8 bases from V and 3 from J; bases not matched to a gene: 10. Germline V gene sequence: CDR1 ENHRY, CDR2 SYGVKD. CDR3 residues: CAISKQGIDGNTIYF. In DNA form, the CDR3 reads TGTGCCATCTCGAAACAGGGGATAGATGGAAACACCATATATTTT.

V is TRBV5-4 and J is TRBJ1-2; 8 bases match TRBD1. Germline lookup yields CDR1 SGHNT and CDR2 YYREEE (reference sequence). V dropped 0 bases and J dropped 0; count of bases not matched to a gene: 13. The CDR3 totals 19 residues. In DNA form, the CDR3 reads TGTGCCAGCAGCTTGGCCCCTTATGGACAGGGAAGGTCTAACTATGGCTACACCTTC. As protein: CASSLAPYGQGRSNYGYTF.

This clone has only one observation. The CDR3: CASSVEDPGTGKSGNTIYF. The CDR3 DNA reads as TGTGCCAGCAGCGTAGAGGACCCGGGCACAGGGAAATCTGGAAACACCATATATTTT. The chain combines TRBV9 with TRBJ1-3; maybe TRBD1 (6 bases). Trimming took off 0 bases at V and 1 base at J, with 20 bases between the two ends. The CDR3 loop spans 19 amino acids. Germline V CDR1 and CDR2: SGDLS, YYNGEE. The full variable domain, completed using reference TRBV9 and TRBJ1-3, is DSGVTQTPKHLITATGQRVTLRCSPRSGDLSVYWYQQSLDQGLQFLIQYYNGEERAKGNILERFSAQQFPDLHSELNLSSLELGDSALYFCASSVEDPGTGKSGNTIYFGEGSWLTVV.

This clone occurred once. The V gene is TRBV19, the J gene TRBJ2-1, with a possible D match to TRBD1 (6 bases). In germline, CDR1 is LNHDA, CDR2 SQIVND (reference sequence). The CDR3 length is 15 residues. V lost 5 bases and J lost 0, with 11 bases in between. This chain's CDR3 is CASSPTGNSYNEQFF. CDR3 in DNA: TGTGCCAGTAGTCCTACAGGGAACTCCTACAATGAGCAGTTCTTC.

This chain links TRBV27 with TRBJ1-6; no definite D call. This CDR3 has 16 residues. Trimming cost V 0 bases and J 11 bases, with 17 bases left between them. Germline CDR1 is MNHEY and CDR2 is SMNVEV (reference sequence). The chain's CDR3 is CASSLSPPHRGPPLHF. CDR3 bases: TGTGCCAGCAGTTTATCCCCCCCTCACAGAGGCCCACCCCTCCACTTT.

This clone was recorded only once. V usage is TRBV28 and J usage is TRBJ1-2, with D uncertain. Germline values: CDR1 MDHEN, CDR2 SYDVKM. CDR3 length: 11 amino acids. Trimming removed 3 bases from V and 8 bases from J, with 7 bases in between. DNA of the CDR3: TGTGCCAGCAGTTTTGGTCGGGGCTACACCTTC. Its protein product is CASSFGRGYTF.

The V gene is TRBV5-6, the J gene TRBJ2-3; D is perhaps TRBD1 or TRBD2 (5 bases each). V shed 0 bases and J shed 2 bases, with 13 bases lying between them. Germline-derived CDR1 and CDR2 are SGHDT and YYEEEE. The CDR3 consists of 16 residues. CDR3 coding DNA: TGTGCCAGCAGCTTGGAAAGTAGGGACGACACAGATACGCAGTATTTT. Amino acids: CASSLESRDDTDTQYF.

The V call is TRBV4-3, the J call TRBJ1-6; maybe TRBD1 (6 bases). Per the germline V gene, CDR1 is LGHNA and CDR2 is YSLEER. The CDR3 runs 15 residues. V lost 0 bases and J lost 8, with 11 bases in between. CDR3 sequence: CASSQDRDNDSPLHF. DNA for the CDR3: TGCGCCAGCAGCCAAGATAGGGACAACGATTCACCCCTCCACTTT.

The gene calls are TRBV6-1 and TRBJ1-3; TRBD1 agrees at 7 bases. Germline V CDR1 and CDR2: MNHNS, SASEGT. The CDR3 covers 16 residues. The J segment lost 5 bases and the V segment lost 3 bases, leaving 10 bases of the junction unmatched. CDR3 loop: CASSDCRGRGRNTIYF. The CDR3 nucleotides are TGTGCCAGCAGTGATTGTCGGGGCAGGGGGAGAAACACCATATATTTT.

This clone appeared a few times. The gene calls are TRBV30 and TRBJ1-4; 7 bases fit TRBD1. Trimming took 3 bases from V and 4 from J; bases not matched to a gene: 5. This CDR3 is 14 amino acids long. Per the germline V gene, CDR1 is GTSNPN and CDR2 is SVGIG (reference sequence). CDR3 protein: CAWSADRFNEKLFF. As DNA, the CDR3 is TGTGCCTGGAGCGCGGACAGGTTTAATGAAAAACTGTTTTTT. The variable domain in full, with the rest retrieved from reference TRBV30 and TRBJ1-4, is SQTIHQWPATLVQPVGSPLSLECTVEGTSNPNLYWYRQAAGRGLQLLFYSVGIGQISSEVPQNLSASRPQDRQFILSSKKLLLSDSGFYLCAWSADRFNEKLFFGSGTQLSVL.

The chain recombines TRBV5-1 with TRBJ2-4; 7 bases fit TRBD2. The germline V gene encodes CDR1 SGHRS and CDR2 YFSETQ. There are 15 residues in the CDR3. V shed 3 bases and J 7 bases; nucleotides not matched to a gene: 10. The DNA of the CDR3 is TGCGCCAGCAGCTCCTCCCTGGCGGGAGAGAACATTCAGTACTTC. It translates to CASSSSLAGENIQYF. Drawing the rest from reference TRBV5-1 and TRBJ2-4, the complete variable domain is KAGVTQTPRYLIKTRGQQVTLSCSPISGHRSVSWYQQTPGQGLQFLFEYFSETQRNKGNFPGRFSGRQFSNSRSEMNVSTLELGDSALYLCASSSSLAGENIQYFGAGTRLSVL.